This T cell receptor (beta chain) came from a study of tumor T cells in aggressive B-cell lymphoma. This CDR3 comprises 15 residues. Germline V gene lookup returns CDR1 SEHNR and CDR2 FQNEAQ (reference sequence). The V segment lost 6 bases and the J segment 7 bases; nucleotides outside the gene matches: 11. This table comes from immunoSEQ multiplex PCR, and its TCRdb copy is limited to in-frame clones, with some not included. The sample lists some 4,200 clones, 75% to 95% occurring once. This receptor was obtained from an adult with diffuse large B cell lymphoma. Material for sequencing was tumor tissue. The chain joins TRBV7-9 to TRBJ2-3, with 9 bases matching TRBD2. The DNA for the CDR3 is TGTGCCAGCAGGGGAGCGCGGGAGGGCCTATATACGCAGTATTTT. Translated: CASRGAREGLYTQYF.